The present entry profiles one T cell receptor (beta chain) with its context. Its antigen is not identified. These data come from a study of T cell responses to AZD1222 COVID-19 vaccine. About the study: It was second doses at about 4 or about 12 weeks that were pooled. Notes on the study in general: Unmutated regions of variants are reportedly targeted by nearly half of spike-specific TCRs. Clonal diversity may have been underestimated, and the donors were mostly white British, with more females than males.

Only in-frame clones appear in the TCRdb table, and some are missing; sequencing was by immunoSEQ multiplex PCR. The data contain more than 110,000 clones, 92% of them singletons. The CDR3 is 16 amino acids. CDR1 and CDR2 from the germline V gene are SGHDT and YYEEEE. V was pared by 0 bases and J by 7 bases, with 14 bases between. The V call is TRBV5-6, the J call TRBJ1-6, with D possibly being TRBD1 (5 bases). This specimen was peripheral blood, taken on day 0 of AZD1222 vaccination. The clonotype was recovered from an adult in good health. The CDR3 here is CASSLDGPGLNSPLHF. The CDR3 DNA reads as TGTGCCAGCAGCTTGGATGGACCAGGGCTGAATTCACCCCTCCACTTT.